Each of the 28 T cell receptor delta chains below was sequenced from the same sample in a study of gamma-delta T cells after stem cell transplantation. TCRdb re-called the RT-PCR reads via CATT. The sample includes roughly 700 delta-chain clones, 6.5% to 8.5% seen only once; the top ten take roughly 58%. Sequenced: gamma-delta T cells. The origin of the receptors is a human donor. It is not recorded whose cells these are; they may come from a transplant donor.

A note on this clone: Only one base separates this from a far larger clonotype, so it likely reflects a read error. The V gene is TRDV2, the J gene TRDJ1; TRDD2 matches 9 bases. Germline values: CDR1 GEAIGNYY, CDR2 EKD. The length of the CDR3 is 19 residues. Here the CDR3 reads CARDTHLPTIRGDYDKLIF. As DNA, the CDR3 is TGTGCCCGTGACACCCACCTTCCTACAATCCGTGGGGACTACGATAAACTCATCTTT.

On this clone itself: With a far larger clone one base away, a read error is the likely cause. Other DNA sequences of this sample code for an identical CDR3. This rearrangement joins TRDV2 to TRDJ1; D perhaps matches TRDD3 (5 bases). CDR1 is GEAIGNYY, CDR2 EKD, per germline. The CDR3 spans 16 residues. The DNA for the CDR3 is TGTGCCTGTGACACCATGGGGACGAAGTACACAGATAAACTCATCTTT. It specifies CACDTMGTKYTDKLIF.

This clone was detected only a few times. This likely stems from a read error, as it lies one base from a far larger clone. The gene calls are TRDV2 and TRDJ1; 10 bases fit TRDD3. The germline V gene encodes CDR1 GEAIGNYY and CDR2 EKD. V was pared by 7 bases and J by 2 bases, with 18 bases of the junction left unmatched. The CDR3 consists of 18 residues. CDR3 coding DNA: TGTGCCTGCAGCGACCAGCATTCCCAACTGGGGGATACCGATAAACTCATCTTT. Translating it yields CACSDQHSQLGDTDKLIF.

This clone has only a few counts. The chain combines TRDV2 with TRDJ1; 13 bases align to TRDD3. CDR1 is GEAIGNYY, CDR2 EKD, per germline. The CDR3 sequence is 22 residues long. Trimming took 0 bases from V and 0 from J; bases not matched to a gene: 18. CDR3 sequence: CACDTAYAFTGGYGTNTDKLIF. Here the CDR3 DNA reads TGTGCCTGTGACACCGCTTACGCCTTTACTGGGGGATACGGGACTAACACCGATAAACTCATCTTT.

This clone ranks as hyperexpanded. Different DNA sequences within this sample yield the same CDR3. The chain employs TRDV3 and TRDJ1; no reliable D call. The CDR3 spans 17 residues. The germline V gene has CDR1 TVYSNPD and CDR2 GDNSRS (reference sequence). The germline V and J ends were trimmed by 2 bases and 2 bases, with 24 bases remaining between them. CDR3 nucleotides: TGTGCCTTTTTCTCGTCGCGGGTGAGACGAGGAACCGATAAACTCATCTTT. Encoded protein: CAFFSSRVRRGTDKLIF.

Of note for this clone: This DNA translates differently at residue 12 from the TCRdb protein, which is that of a much larger clone; a read error is likely, and the protein shown is the DNA's own translation. The chain is built from TRDV1 and TRDJ1, with 9 positions matching TRDD3. With 0 bases clipped from V and 10 bases from J, the junction kept 9 bases outside the gene matches. This CDR3 has 15 residues. Per germline, CDR1 TSWWSYY and CDR2 QGS. The CDR3 DNA reads as TGTGCTCTTGGGGAACTCCGGGGATACGCATGGATACTCATCTTT. Residues: CALGELRGYAWILIF.

This clone has a handful of counts. This chain links TRDV2 with TRDJ1, with 10 bases fitting TRDD3. The V segment lost 0 bases and the J segment 1 base; nucleotides outside the gene matches: 19. Germline values: CDR1 GEAIGNYY, CDR2 EKD. The CDR3 extends over 21 amino acids. The CDR3 DNA sequence: TGTGCCTGTGACACCGCTTACGCCTTTACTGGGGGATTGGCCCGCACCGATAAACTCATCTTT. This gives the protein CACDTAYAFTGGLARTDKLIF.

Comments on this clone: TCRdb's protein for this DNA is that of a much larger clone and differs from the translation at residue 4, likely a read error; the protein shown is the DNA translation. V usage is TRDV2 and J usage is TRDJ1; tentatively, D is TRDD3 (5 bases). Germline V lookup: CDR1 GEAIGNYY, CDR2 EKD. The CDR3 loop spans 15 amino acids. Trimming took 5 bases from V and 0 from J, leaving 15 bases between them. The CDR3 reads CACGTVGTYTDKLIF. The CDR3, as DNA: TGTGCCTGTGGCACTGTGGGGACCTACACCGATAAACTCATCTTT.

The V gene is TRDV2, the J gene TRDJ1; 11 nucleotides align to TRDD3. Germline V CDR1 and CDR2: GEAIGNYY, EKD. The CDR3 is 14 residues long. V shed 4 bases, J shed 7 bases, and the junction held 7 bases outside the gene matches. CDR3 region: CACEPLGDSGKLIF. The CDR3 bases are TGTGCCTGTGAGCCACTGGGGGATAGTGGTAAACTCATCTTT.

This clone was recorded a few times. A far larger clone is one base from this, pointing to a likely read error. Other DNA variants within this sample encode the same CDR3. The CDR3 loop reads CACDTVGTYTDKLIF. The CDR3 DNA is TGTGCCTGTGACACTGTGGGAACCTACACCGATAAACTCATCTTT. J is TRDJ1 and V is TRDV2; D gene uncertain. The CDR3 totals 15 residues. V lost 1 base and J 0 bases, leaving 11 bases between the germline ends. Germline V gives CDR1 GEAIGNYY, CDR2 EKD.

With respect to this clone: The mismatch at residue 8 between this DNA's translation and the TCRdb protein of a much larger clone likely reflects a read error; the protein shown is translated from the DNA. The chain employs TRDV2 and TRDJ1, with D perhaps matching TRDD3 (6 bases). Looked up from germline, CDR1 is GEAIGNYY and CDR2 is EKD. The CDR3 extends over 16 amino acids. Trimming took 0 bases from V and 0 from J, leaving 13 bases between them. This CDR3 reads CACDTMGAKYTDKLIF. CDR3 DNA sequence: TGTGCCTGTGACACCATGGGGGCGAAGTACACCGATAAACTCATCTTT.

This clone was seen a few times. The protein that TCRdb holds for this DNA derives from a much larger clone and differs from the translated DNA at residue 4, which likely indicates a read error; the protein shown here is translated from the DNA. J is TRDJ1 and V is TRDV2; tentative D call: TRDD3 (5 bases). The CDR3 has 15 amino acids. Germline CDR1 and CDR2: GEAIGNYY and EKD. CDR3 sequence reads: CACNTVGTYTDKLIF. In DNA, the CDR3 is TGTGCCTGTAACACTGTGGGGACCTACACCGATAAACTCATCTTT.

This clone has only a few counts. This DNA's translation differs at residue 17 from TCRdb's protein, which comes from a much larger clone; a read error is likely, and the protein shown is translated from the DNA. The rearrangement uses TRDV1 and TRDJ1, with TRDD3 matching over 8 bases. The CDR3 loop spans 19 amino acids. Germline CDR1 and CDR2: TSWWSYY and QGS. CDR3 amino acids: CALGEFLYWGDGGTDKPIF. CDR3 nucleotides: TGTGCTCTTGGGGAGTTCTTGTACTGGGGGGACGGGGGCACCGATAAACCCATCTTT.

This clone was detected only a few times. TCRdb's entry gives the protein of a much larger clone, which mismatches this DNA's translation at residue 14, likely from a read error; the protein reported here is translated from the DNA. The V call is TRDV2, the J call TRDJ1; D is possibly TRDD3 (6 bases). Germline V gene lookup returns CDR1 GEAIGNYY and CDR2 EKD. There are 19 residues in the CDR3. The CDR3 region is CACDTVRGTGSPNADRLIF. In DNA, the CDR3 is TGTGCCTGTGACACCGTAAGGGGTACTGGGAGCCCGAATGCCGATAGACTCATCTTT.

A word on this clone: TCRdb's protein, taken from a much larger clone, differs from this DNA's translation at residue 5, likely owing to a read error; the protein displayed comes from the DNA. V gene TRDV1 combines with J gene TRDJ1, with D perhaps TRDD3 (9 bases). The CDR3 is made up of 23 amino acids. Germline V gene sequence: CDR1 TSWWSYY, CDR2 QGS. V lost 3 bases to trimming and J lost 0 bases, with 35 bases between them. This chain's CDR3 is CALGDLPSYIKSLLGDHTDKLIF. CDR3 DNA: TGTGCTCTTGGGGATCTTCCTTCCTATATCAAATCCCTACTGGGGGACCACACCGATAAACTCATCTTT.

In its sample, this clone was seen a few times. TCRdb's entry gives the protein of a much larger clone, which mismatches this DNA's translation at residue 12, likely from a read error; the protein reported here is translated from the DNA. The sample carries other DNA sequences with the same CDR3. The chain links TRDV2 to TRDJ1, with 9 positions matching TRDD3. The CDR3 totals 15 residues. Germline V gives CDR1 GEAIGNYY, CDR2 EKD. The CDR3 sequence is CACEPLGEYTDNLIF. The CDR3 DNA sequence: TGTGCCTGTGAGCCACTGGGGGAGTACACCGATAATCTCATCTTT.

Regarding this clone: The protein that TCRdb holds for this DNA derives from a much larger clone and differs from the translated DNA at residue 13, which likely indicates a read error; the protein shown here is translated from the DNA. The genes are TRDV2 and TRDJ1; TRDD3 is a possible D gene (6 bases). V was shortened by 0 bases and J by 2 bases, with 24 bases between the two germline ends. CDR1 GEAIGNYY and CDR2 EKD come from the germline V gene. CDR3 length equals 19 residues. CDR3 in amino acids: CACDTVRGTGSPYTDKLIF. CDR3 bases: TGTGCCTGTGACACCGTAAGGGGTACTGGGAGCCCGTATACCGATAAACTCATCTTT.

With respect to this clone: The likely explanation is a read error, given a far larger clone one base away. This CDR3 is also generated by other DNA sequences in the sample. V is TRDV1 and J is TRDJ1; maybe TRDD3 (5 bases). CDR1 and CDR2 (germline): TSWWSYY, QGS. The CDR3 is 12 amino acids. The CDR3, as DNA: TGTGCCCTTGGGAACGGTGGTGGGGAACTCATCTTT. Protein: CALGNGGGELIF.

This clone is termed medium-sized (0.01 to 0.1%). A far larger clone is one nucleotide away, so this likely arose from a read error. The chain recombines TRDV3 with TRDJ1, with unresolved D. V was shortened by 2 bases and J by 2 bases, with 24 bases between the two germline ends. Germline-derived CDR1 and CDR2 are TVYSNPD and GDNSRS (reference sequence). This CDR3 comprises 17 residues. CDR3 loop: CAFFSLRVRRGTDKLIF. The CDR3 DNA is TGTGCCTTTTTCTCGTTGCGGGTGAGACGAGGAACCGATAAACTCATCTTT.

Of note for this clone: TCRdb assigns this DNA the protein of a much larger clone, which departs from its translation at residue 11; this likely reflects a read error, and the protein shown comes from translating the DNA. The chain uses TRDV2 and TRDJ1, with 9 bases that match TRDD3. Germline V gives CDR1 GEAIGNYY, CDR2 EKD. The trim removed 2 bases at V and 7 bases at J, leaving 16 bases unmatched. This CDR3 contains 17 residues. The DNA for the CDR3 is TGTGCCTGTGACAAAACCCGATGGGGGATATGCACGGGTAAACTCATCTTT. Protein product: CACDKTRWGICTGKLIF.

With regard to this clone: The protein TCRdb gives is from a much larger clone and does not agree with this DNA's translation at residue 17, likely a read error; the protein shown here comes from the DNA. The genes are TRDV1 and TRDJ1; TRDD3 might be the D (9 bases). CDR3 length: 23 residues. Germline V CDR1 and CDR2: TSWWSYY, QGS. V lost 0 bases to trimming and J lost 1 base, with 33 bases between them. The CDR3 region has the DNA TGTGCTCTTGGGGAACTTCCTTCCTATATCAAATCCCTACTGGGGGACCGCACCGATAAACTCATCTTT. Translated, it gives CALGELPSYIKSLLGDRTDKLIF.

A word on this clone: With only one base between it and a far larger clone, this is likely a read error. Additional DNA sequences in this sample encode the identical CDR3. The rearrangement joins TRDV1 to TRDJ1, with a possible D match to TRDD3 (9 bases). This CDR3 has 23 amino acids. V gave up 0 bases and J gave up 0 bases, with 32 bases separating them. Germline CDR1 is TSWWSYY and CDR2 is QGS. The CDR3 region has the DNA TGTGCTCTTGGGGAACTACCTTCCTATATCAAATCCCTACTGGGGGACCACACCGATAAACTCATCTTT. This codes for CALGELPSYIKSLLGDHTDKLIF.

This clone was counted between two and nine times. TCRdb attributes to this sequence the protein of a much larger clone, which differs from the DNA translation at residue 12; a read error is likely, and the protein displayed is translated from the DNA. This sequence joins TRDV2 and TRDJ1; 8 bases agree with TRDD3. V was clipped by 0 bases and J by 3 bases; unmatched bases: 11. The CDR3 loop spans 17 amino acids. Germline-derived CDR1 and CDR2 are GEAIGNYY and EKD. DNA for the CDR3: TGTGCCTGTGACACCCTGGGGGAGACAAGGTACGCCGATAAACTCATCTTT. As protein: CACDTLGETRYADKLIF.

This chain connects TRDV2 to TRDJ1; TRDD3 matches at 10 bases. The CDR3 is 16 residues long. The germline CDR1 and CDR2 sequences are GEAIGNYY and EKD. Unmatched junction bases numbered 4, after V lost 0 bases and J lost 1 base. As DNA, the CDR3 is TGTGCCTGTGACACCGTGGGGGATACCGGCACCGATAAACTCATCTTT. Its translation: CACDTVGDTGTDKLIF.

This clone is medium-sized by share. A far larger clone is one nucleotide away, so this likely arose from a read error. The chain uses TRDV2 and TRDJ1; tentative D call: TRDD3 (5 bases). The germline gives CDR1 GEAIGNYY, CDR2 EKD. The CDR3 is made up of 16 amino acids. CDR3: CARDTMGTKYTDKLIF. The CDR3 DNA is TGTGCCCGTGACACCATGGGGACGAAGTACACCGATAAACTCATCTTT.

This clone was counted only a few times. The protein TCRdb lists belongs to a much larger clone and differs from this DNA's translation at residue 7, which points to a read error; the protein shown is made from the DNA. This chain connects TRDV2 to TRDJ1, with TRDD3 identical over 12 bases. In germline, CDR1 is GEAIGNYY, CDR2 EKD. V lost 0 bases and J lost 0; bases outside the gene matches: 25. The CDR3 runs to 24 residues. This CDR3 reads CACDTAHAFTGGYSPPGNTDKLIF. The CDR3, as DNA: TGTGCCTGTGACACCGCTCACGCCTTTACTGGGGGATACAGCCCGCCGGGAAACACCGATAAACTCATCTTT.

Relative to its sample, this clone is medium-sized. This likely traces to a read error, being one base from a far larger clone. V gene TRDV2 combines with J gene TRDJ3, with 12 bases that match TRDD3. Trimming at V came to 3 bases and at J to 2 bases, leaving 4 bases not matched to a gene. Germline-derived CDR1 and CDR2 are GEAIGNYY and EKD. This CDR3 has 18 amino acids. The CDR3 DNA reads TGTGCCTGTGACGCCCTGGGGGATACGGCCTGGGACACCCGACAGATGTTTTTC. This sequence encodes CACDALGDTAWDTRQMFF.

This clone has just a few counts. This DNA translates differently at residue 9 from the TCRdb protein, which is that of a much larger clone; a read error is likely, and the protein shown is the DNA's own translation. This sequence joins TRDV3 and TRDJ1; 7 bases are a match to TRDD3. Germline-derived CDR1 and CDR2 are TVYSNPD and GDNSRS (reference sequence). Germline trimming cut 5 bases from V and 0 bases from J; bases unmatched to any gene: 27. This CDR3 has 20 residues. The CDR3 region has the DNA TGTGCCCTGTACTTCCCTCCCGAGGCTGGGGGCTTTTCCTACACCGATAAACTCATCTTT. Translation gives CALYFPPEAGGFSYTDKLIF. The entire variable domain, with the rest obtained from reference TRDV3 and TRDJ1, is as follows: CDKVTQSSPDQTVASGSEVVLLCTYDTVYSNPDLFWYRIRPDYSFQFVFYGDNSRSEGADFTQGRFSVKHILTQKAFHLVISPVRTEDSATYYCALYFPPEAGGFSYTDKLIFGKGTRVTVEP.